This T cell receptor (beta chain) appears in the sequencing data of a study of T cells in tuberculosis. Background on the study: CD1B tetramers identified T cells specific for mycobacterial lipid GMM.

Time point given: new active TB diagnosis, blood taken before or within 7 days of starting treatment. Confirmation came from sputum smear and/or culture positivity for M. tuberculosis. This clone was detected only a few times. Antigen specificity is unknown. TCRdb keeps only in-frame clones here, not all; method: immunoSEQ multiplex PCR. The sample gives under 40,000 clones, about 83% of which show up once; approximately 4.7% is in the top ten. This CDR3 comprises 10 residues. Germline CDR1 and CDR2: LNHDA and SQIVND (reference sequence). Between the trimmed V and J ends, which lost 11 bases and 5 bases, there was a span of 6 bases. Study findings and constraints: A GMM-specific repertoire classifier reached about 85% accuracy, AUROC 0.90. GMM-specific TCRs were nearer to active tuberculosis alpha repertoires, suggesting expansion.

The chain joins TRBV19 to TRBJ2-2; a weak D match, TRBD2 (6 bases). The TCR originated in an adult with tuberculosis. The starting material was PBMCs, obtained at tuberculosis diagnosis. The CDR3 DNA reads as TGTGCCGCGGGGACCGGGGAGCTGTTTTTT. Translation gives CAAGTGELFF.